This record concerns one T cell receptor (beta chain) sequence. The data were taken from a study of shared clonotypes between healthy human individuals. Deep-level settings were used for running the assay. The repertoire was sequenced with immunoSEQ multiplex PCR; TCRdb's copy has only in-frame clones and lacks some. The sample lists hundreds of thousands of clones; roughly 94% were seen once. In the naive CD8 group, cells lacked CD45RO and were positively selected for CCR7, so terminally differentiated effector memory CD45RA+ cells were left out. This clonotype was sampled from a man aged 30 to 39 in good health. Sequenced sample: naive CD8+ T cells sorted from blood.

The CDR3 DNA follows: TGTGCCATCAGTGAGTATGGACTAGCGGGGTACGAGCAGTACTTC. Protein sequence: CAISEYGLAGYEQYF. The chain uses TRBV10-3 and TRBJ2-7, with 12 bases matching TRBD2. The CDR3 is 15 residues long. V was clipped by 1 base and J by 4 bases; unmatched bases: 2. From germline, CDR1 is ENHRY and CDR2 SYGVKD.